Included here is one T cell receptor (beta chain) sequence, with context. Its antigen is currently unknown. With 0 bases removed from V and 5 bases from J, the gap between germline ends came to 6 bases. The CDR3 length is 13 residues. CDR1 SGHDT and CDR2 YYEEEE come from the germline V gene. The sample belongs to a study of OX40 agonist ivuxolimab in advanced cancers. As for the study in general: An agonistic anti-OX40 (CD134) antibody, ivuxolimab, was used to treat the patients. Having had anti-PD-1, anti-PD-L1 or anti-CTLA-4 therapy before was allowed, and over 35% had some. A male proportion of over 75% was recorded, with mean age 60 years and range 23 to 79.

Regarding the study as a whole: People who partly responded at 0.1-3.0 mg/kg had some of the least clonal expansion seen.

Clones were sequenced by immunoSEQ multiplex PCR, and TCRdb holds only the in-frame ones, with some missing. The repertoire consists of 25,000 to 30,000 clones, with 70% to 90% occurring once and the leading ten covering 26%. The specimen was CD4+ or CD8+ T cells sorted from blood, collected in a trial of the OX40 agonist ivuxolimab. The source of this sequence is an adult with an advanced solid tumor such as melanoma, head and neck, liver or kidney cancer. The chain combines TRBV5-6 with TRBJ1-5; no clear D gene. For the CDR3, the DNA is TGTGCCAGCAGCTTGGCCGGAGATCAGCCCCAGCATTTT. This encodes CASSLAGDQPQHF.